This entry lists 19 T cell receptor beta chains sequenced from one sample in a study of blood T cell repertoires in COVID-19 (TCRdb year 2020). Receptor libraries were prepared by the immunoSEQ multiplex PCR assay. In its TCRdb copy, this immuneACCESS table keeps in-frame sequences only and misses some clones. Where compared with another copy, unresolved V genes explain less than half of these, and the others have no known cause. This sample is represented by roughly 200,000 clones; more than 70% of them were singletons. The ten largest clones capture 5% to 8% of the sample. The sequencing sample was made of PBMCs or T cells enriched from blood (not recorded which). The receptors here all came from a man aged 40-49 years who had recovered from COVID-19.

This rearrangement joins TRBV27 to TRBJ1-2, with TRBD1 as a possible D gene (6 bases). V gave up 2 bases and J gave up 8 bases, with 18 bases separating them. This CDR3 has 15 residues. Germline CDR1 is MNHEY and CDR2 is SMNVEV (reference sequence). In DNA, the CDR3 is TGTGCCAGCAGTTTAGTCAGGGGATCTATGGTAGGCTACACCTTC. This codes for CASSLVRGSMVGYTF.

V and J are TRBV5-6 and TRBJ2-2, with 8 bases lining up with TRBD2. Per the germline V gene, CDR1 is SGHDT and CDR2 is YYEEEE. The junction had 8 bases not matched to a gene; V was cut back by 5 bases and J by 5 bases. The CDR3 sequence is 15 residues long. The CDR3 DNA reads TGTGCCAGCAGTTGGAGGCCGGGGGGGACCGGGGAGCTGTTTTTT. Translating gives CASSWRPGGTGELFF.

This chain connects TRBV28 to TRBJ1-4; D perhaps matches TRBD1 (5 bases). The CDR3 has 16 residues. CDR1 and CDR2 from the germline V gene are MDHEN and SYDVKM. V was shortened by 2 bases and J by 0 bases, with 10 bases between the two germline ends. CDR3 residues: CASSLQTDATNEKLFF. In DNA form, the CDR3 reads TGTGCCAGCAGTTTACAGACAGATGCAACTAATGAAAAACTGTTTTTT.

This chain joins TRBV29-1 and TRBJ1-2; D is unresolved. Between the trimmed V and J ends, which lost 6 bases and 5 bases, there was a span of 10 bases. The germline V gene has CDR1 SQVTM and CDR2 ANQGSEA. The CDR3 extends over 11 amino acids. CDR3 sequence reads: CSVARQYGYTF. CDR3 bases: TGCAGCGTCGCTAGGCAGTATGGCTACACCTTC.

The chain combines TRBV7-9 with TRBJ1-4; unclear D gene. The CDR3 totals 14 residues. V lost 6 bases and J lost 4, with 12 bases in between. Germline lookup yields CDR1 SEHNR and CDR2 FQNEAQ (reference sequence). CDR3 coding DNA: TGTGCCAGCAGACCACAGAAGTTTAATGAAAAACTGTTTTTT. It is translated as CASRPQKFNEKLFF.

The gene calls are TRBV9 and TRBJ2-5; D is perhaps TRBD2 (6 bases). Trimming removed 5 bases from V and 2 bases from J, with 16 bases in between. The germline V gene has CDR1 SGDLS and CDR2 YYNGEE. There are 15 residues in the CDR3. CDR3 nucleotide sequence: TGTGCCAGCAGTGTGGTCGGAGGGTCACAAGAGACCCAGTACTTC. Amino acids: CASSVVGGSQETQYF.

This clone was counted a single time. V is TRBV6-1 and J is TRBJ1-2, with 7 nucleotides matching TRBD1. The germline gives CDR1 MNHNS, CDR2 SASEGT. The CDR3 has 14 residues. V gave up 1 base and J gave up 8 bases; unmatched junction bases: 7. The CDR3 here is CASSEGQGKGGYTF. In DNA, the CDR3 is TGTGCCAGCAGTGAAGGACAGGGCAAGGGCGGCTACACCTTC.

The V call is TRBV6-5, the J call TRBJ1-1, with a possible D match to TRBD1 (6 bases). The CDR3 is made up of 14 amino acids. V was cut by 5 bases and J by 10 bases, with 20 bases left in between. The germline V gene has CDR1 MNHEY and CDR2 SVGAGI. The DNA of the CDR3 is TGTGCCAGCAGTACCTGGGCGGGGGCGGAAGGAGCTTTCTTT. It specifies CASSTWAGAEGAFF.

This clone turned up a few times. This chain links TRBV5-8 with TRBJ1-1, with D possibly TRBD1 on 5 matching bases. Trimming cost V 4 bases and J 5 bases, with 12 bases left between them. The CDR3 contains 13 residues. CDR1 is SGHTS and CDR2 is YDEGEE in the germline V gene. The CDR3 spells CASSVKGRTEAFF. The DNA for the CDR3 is TGTGCCAGCAGCGTAAAGGGGAGGACTGAAGCTTTCTTT.

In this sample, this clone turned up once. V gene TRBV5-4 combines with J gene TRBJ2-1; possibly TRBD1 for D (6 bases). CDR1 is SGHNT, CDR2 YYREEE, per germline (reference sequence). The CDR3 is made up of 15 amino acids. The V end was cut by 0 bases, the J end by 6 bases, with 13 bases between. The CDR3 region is CASSLEGGRGNEQFF. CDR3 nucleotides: TGTGCCAGCAGCTTGGAAGGAGGCAGGGGCAATGAGCAGTTCTTC.

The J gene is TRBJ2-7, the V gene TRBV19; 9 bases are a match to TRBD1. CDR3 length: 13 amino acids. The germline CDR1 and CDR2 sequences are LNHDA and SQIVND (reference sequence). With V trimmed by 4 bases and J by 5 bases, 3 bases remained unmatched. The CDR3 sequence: CASSRDRANEQYF. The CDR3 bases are TGTGCCAGTAGTAGGGACAGGGCCAACGAGCAGTACTTC.

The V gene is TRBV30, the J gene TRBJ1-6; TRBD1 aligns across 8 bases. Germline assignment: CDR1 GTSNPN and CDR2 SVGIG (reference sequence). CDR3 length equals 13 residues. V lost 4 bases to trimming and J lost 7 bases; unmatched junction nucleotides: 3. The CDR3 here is CAWTGQGNSPLHF. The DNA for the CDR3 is TGTGCCTGGACCGGACAGGGCAATTCACCCCTCCACTTT.

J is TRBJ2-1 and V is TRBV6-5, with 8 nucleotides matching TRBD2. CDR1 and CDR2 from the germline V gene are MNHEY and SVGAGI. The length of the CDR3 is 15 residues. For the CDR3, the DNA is TGTGCGCCCATCCACGCTAGCGGGTACCACAATGAGCAGTTCTTC. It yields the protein CAPIHASGYHNEQFF.

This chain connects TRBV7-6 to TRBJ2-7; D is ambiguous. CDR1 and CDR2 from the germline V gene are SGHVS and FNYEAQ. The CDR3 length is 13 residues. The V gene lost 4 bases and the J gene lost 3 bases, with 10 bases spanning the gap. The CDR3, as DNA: TGTGCCAGCAGCTCCGGGTTGCACTACGAGCAGTACTTC. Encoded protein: CASSSGLHYEQYF. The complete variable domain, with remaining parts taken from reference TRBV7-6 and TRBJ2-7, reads GAGVSQSPRYKVTKRGQDVALRCDPISGHVSLYWYRQALGQGPEFLTYFNYEAQQDKSGLPNDRFSAERPEGSISTLTIQRTEQRDSAMYRCASSSGLHYEQYFGPGTRLTVT.

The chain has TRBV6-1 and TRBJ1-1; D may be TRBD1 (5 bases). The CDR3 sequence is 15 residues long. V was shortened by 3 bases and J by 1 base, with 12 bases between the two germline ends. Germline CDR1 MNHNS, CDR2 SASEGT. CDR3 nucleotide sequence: TGTGCCAGCAGTGAGTGGTCAGGGCCGAACACTGAAGCTTTCTTT. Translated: CASSEWSGPNTEAFF.

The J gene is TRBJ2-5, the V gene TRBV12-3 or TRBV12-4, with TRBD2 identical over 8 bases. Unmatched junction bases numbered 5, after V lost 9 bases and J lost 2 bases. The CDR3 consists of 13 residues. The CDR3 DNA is TGTGCCAGTTCAAGCGGGGGACAAGAGACCCAGTACTTC. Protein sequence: CASSSGGQETQYF.

CDR3 nucleotides: TGTGCTAGTGTCACGGGGGATGAGGATACGCAGTATTTT. It codes for CASVTGDEDTQYF. The gene calls are TRBV12-5 and TRBJ2-3, with D possibly TRBD2 on 6 matching bases. Germline lookup yields CDR1 LGHNT and CDR2 FRNRAP. The CDR3 runs 13 residues. V shed 7 bases and J shed 6 bases, with 14 bases lying between them. Filled out from reference TRBV12-5 and TRBJ2-3, the complete variable domain reads DARVTQTPRHKVTEMGQEVTMRCQPILGHNTVFWYRQTMMQGLELLAYFRNRAPLDDSGMPKDRFSAEMPDATLATLKIQPSEPRDSAVYFCASVTGDEDTQYFGPGTRLTVL.

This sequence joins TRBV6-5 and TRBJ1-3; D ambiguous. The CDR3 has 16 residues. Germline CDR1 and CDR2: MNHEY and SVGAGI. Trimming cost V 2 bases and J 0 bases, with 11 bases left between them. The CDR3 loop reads CASSYDTLSSGNTIYF. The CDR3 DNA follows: TGTGCCAGCAGTTACGACACCCTAAGCTCTGGAAACACCATATATTTT.

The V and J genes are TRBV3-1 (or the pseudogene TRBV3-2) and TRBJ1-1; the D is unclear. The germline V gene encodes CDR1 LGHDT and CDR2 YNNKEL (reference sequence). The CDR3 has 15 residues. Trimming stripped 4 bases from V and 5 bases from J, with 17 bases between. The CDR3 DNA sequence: TGTGCCAGCAGCCCTCGTGTCCGTTCGGGAACTGAAGCTTTCTTT. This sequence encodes CASSPRVRSGTEAFF.